Detailed here is one T cell receptor (beta chain). The antigen remains undetermined. Repertoires were sampled repeatedly during chemoradiotherapy. This entry is derived from a study of chemoradiotherapy in HPV16-positive cancers. Study-level background: Candidate HPV-specific T-cell clones and common TCR motifs came from functional assays in two HPV16-positive patients.

Overall study results and limits: Candidate HPV-specific clones and E7-related TCR motifs grew in tumor during treatment. HPV-responsive T-cell expansion during chemoradiotherapy was linked to improved recurrence-free survival in HPV16-positive patients.

Clones were sequenced by immunoSEQ multiplex PCR, and TCRdb holds only the in-frame ones, with some missing. The data contain 20,000 to 30,000 clones, about 88% of them singletons. Specimen: blood, collected from a patient who underwent chemoradiotherapy. The clonotype originates from a human donor with HPV-associated anogenital cancer.

For the CDR3, the DNA is TGCGCCAGCAGCCAAGCCCCGAGAGCGGGGGCTGGGGCCAACGTCCTGACTTTC. Its protein product is CASSQAPRAGAGANVLTF. The chain recombines TRBV4-3 with TRBJ2-6; 8 nucleotides line up with TRBD2. The CDR3 spans 18 residues. After removal of 1 base from V and 2 bases from J, the junction contained 7 bases not matched to a gene. Germline values: CDR1 LGHNA, CDR2 YSLEER.